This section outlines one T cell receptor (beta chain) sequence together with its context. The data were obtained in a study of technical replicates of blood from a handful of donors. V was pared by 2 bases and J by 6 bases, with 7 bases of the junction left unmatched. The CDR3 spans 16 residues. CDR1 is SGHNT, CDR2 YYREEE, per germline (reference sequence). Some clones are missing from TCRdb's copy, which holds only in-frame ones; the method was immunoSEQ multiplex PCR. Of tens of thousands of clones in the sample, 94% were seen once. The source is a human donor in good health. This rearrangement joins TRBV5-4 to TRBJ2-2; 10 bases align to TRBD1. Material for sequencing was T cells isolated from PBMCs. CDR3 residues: CASSFSRTGGSGELFF. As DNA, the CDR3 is TGTGCCAGCAGCTTCTCTCGGACAGGGGGGTCCGGGGAGCTGTTTTTT.